The rows below give T cell receptor beta chains drawn from one sample of a study of OX40 agonist ivuxolimab in advanced cancers. Clones were sequenced by immunoSEQ multiplex PCR, and TCRdb holds only the in-frame ones, with some missing. The table records approximately 61,000 clones, around nine tenths of them present only once. Material: CD4+ or CD8+ T cells sorted from blood, obtained in a trial of the OX40 agonist ivuxolimab. Source of these receptors: an adult with an advanced solid tumor such as melanoma, head and neck, liver or kidney cancer. CDR3s include the opening cysteine and the closing phenylalanine or tryptophan. The D gene is left open where the match is weak. Only part of the rows carry a size: once, few, many, or a class if the clone is expanded.

TRBJ1-5	TRBV27	TRBD1	once	TGTGCCAGCAGTTTACAGGGACAGAACAATCAGCCCCAGCATTTT	CASSLQGQNNQPQHF
TRBJ2-2	TRBV10-3	-	-	TGTGCCATCAGTGATATAGGGGACGTTATCGGTTCCGGGGAGCTGTTTTTT	CAISDIGDVIGSGELFF
TRBJ2-7	TRBV5-6	TRBD1	-	TGTGCCAGCAGCGTAGTATCACAGGGGCTCTTTTCAAGGCAGTACTTC	CASSVVSQGLFSRQYF
TRBJ2-7	TRBV2	TRBD1	-	TGTGCCAGCAGACCGGGACAGGGGGCTCACCCCTACGAGCAGTACTTC	CASRPGQGAHPYEQYF
TRBJ2-1	TRBV7-3	TRBD1	-	TGTGCCAGCAGCTCTGGACAGGGGGCGTACAATGAGCAGTTCTTC	CASSSGQGAYNEQFF
TRBJ2-3	TRBV4-3	-	-	TGCGCCAGCAGCCCCGACCAGGGGTATACGCAGTATTTT	CASSPDQGYTQYF
TRBJ1-2	TRBV19	TRBD1	-	TGTGCCAGTAGTATAGACCTCCCCCCGGTAGGGGGCCTTGGCTACACCTTC	CASSIDLPPVGGLGYTF
TRBJ2-5	TRBV10-3	TRBD2	-	TGTGCCACCTCCGGGACTAGCGAAGGAGAGACCCAGTACTTC	CATSGTSEGETQYF
TRBJ1-5	TRBV4-2	-	once	TGTGCCAGCAGCCAAGAGGCTGGCTGGAGCAATCAGCCCCAGCATTTT	CASSQEAGWSNQPQHF
TRBJ2-2	TRBV5-6	-	-	TGTGCCAGCAGCCCCGACAGATACACCGGGGAGCTGTTTTTT	CASSPDRYTGELFF
TRBJ1-2	TRBV5-6	-	-	TGTGCCAGCAGCGCAGACGTAGGACAGCTTCCTTATGGCTACACCTTC	CASSADVGQLPYGYTF
TRBJ2-5	TRBV6-6	-	-	TGTGCCAGCAGGGAGGTGGGGACCCAGTACTTC	CASREVGTQYF
TRBJ2-7	TRBV7-6	-	-	TGTGCCAGCAGCAACTGGGACACCTCCTACGAGCAGTACTTC	CASSNWDTSYEQYF
TRBJ2-7	TRBV6-6	-	-	TGTGCCAGCAGTCCCCTGGGGGCAGACCCCTGGGAGCAGTACTTC	CASSPLGADPWEQYF
TRBJ2-1	TRBV6-1	-	-	TGTGCCAGCAGTGAAGCAGCGAACAATGAGCAGTTCTTC	CASSEAANNEQFF
TRBJ2-5	TRBV9	TRBD1	-	TGTGCCAGCGAACCCCCAGGGGGACAAGAGACCCAGTACTTC	CASEPPGGQETQYF
TRBJ2-7	TRBV4-3	-	-	TGCGCCAGCAGCCAAGATCTCGTGGGCTTTGATAACGAGCAGTACTTC	CASSQDLVGFDNEQYF
TRBJ2-1	TRBV7-9	-	-	TGTGCCAGCAGCTATCCGGACGGGAAGCAGTTCTTC	CASSYPDGKQFF
TRBJ2-3	TRBV7-2	TRBD2	-	TGTGCCAGCAGCCTGACTAGCGGGATAGGAGATACGCAGTATTTT	CASSLTSGIGDTQYF
TRBJ2-1	TRBV27	-	few	TGTGCCAGCAGTTTAGCAGGGAATGAGCAGTTCTTC	CASSLAGNEQFF
TRBJ2-1	TRBV4-3	TRBD2	-	TGCGCCAGCAGCCAAGATCTGGCGCGGGAGGGCCCCAATGAGCAGTTCTTC	CASSQDLAREGPNEQFF
TRBJ2-5	TRBV7-9	-	-	TGTGCCAGCAGCTTACACCCCCGGGCGACAGAACAAGAGACCCAGTACTTC	CASSLHPRATEQETQYF
TRBJ1-2	TRBV30	-	-	TGTGCCTGGAGTGTTGGGGGAGGCTATGGCTACACCTTC	CAWSVGGGYGYTF
TRBJ2-7	TRBV7-9	-	-	TGTGCCAGCAGCCCCCTGTCAGGCGAGCAGTACTTC	CASSPLSGEQYF
TRBJ2-3	TRBV5-1	TRBD2	-	TGCGCCAGCAGCTCGGTGATAGCGGGAGAGACCACAGATACGCAGTATTTT	CASSSVIAGETTDTQYF
TRBJ2-7	TRBV6-1	-	-	TGTGCCAGCAGTGAAGTTCAAGGCGGACCGCGGGGGCAGTACTTC	CASSEVQGGPRGQYF
TRBJ2-1	TRBV5-1	-	-	TGCGCCAGCAGCTGGACCGGGAACCAGATTGATGCGTTCTTC	CASSWTGNQIDAFF
TRBJ2-7	TRBV28	-	-	TGTGCCAGCAAGGAGGGTCAGGACTTCTACGAGCAGTACTTC	CASKEGQDFYEQYF
TRBJ2-2	TRBV4-3	-	-	TGCGCCAGCAGCCTAGGACAGACCGGGGAGCTGTTTTTT	CASSLGQTGELFF
TRBJ2-1	TRBV7-3	-	-	TGTGCCAGCAGCCACGACGGAGGTGGGGATGAGCAGTTCTTC	CASSHDGGGDEQFF
TRBJ1-3	TRBV11-2	TRBD1	-	TGTGCCAGCAGCTCCAGACAGGGACCCTCTGGAAACACCATATATTTT	CASSSRQGPSGNTIYF
TRBJ1-4	TRBV4-1	-	-	TGCGCCAGCAGCCAAGGTCGCAGGATTAATGAAAAACTGTTTTTT	CASSQGRRINEKLFF
TRBJ2-7	TRBV7-9	-	-	TGTGCCAGCGGCTCAGACGGGGCCTACGAGCAGTACTTC	CASGSDGAYEQYF
TRBJ2-7	TRBV7-2	-	-	TGTGCCAGCAGCTTAGGGTCCTACGAGCAGTACTTC	CASSLGSYEQYF
TRBJ2-4	TRBV16	-	-	TGTGCCAGCAGCCAATCGAGCAGGGGATATAGCATTCAGTACTTC	CASSQSSRGYSIQYF
TRBJ2-3	TRBV7-6	-	-	TGTGCCAGCAGCCCGGGGTCGGGGGAGTTCACAGATACGCAGTATTTT	CASSPGSGEFTDTQYF
TRBJ2-3	TRBV6-5	-	-	TGTGCCAGCAGTTCTTTTCTAGTGAGGGCGCCAGATACGCAGTATTTT	CASSSFLVRAPDTQYF
TRBJ2-1	TRBV21-1	-	-	TGTGCCAGCAGCAAAGAGGATGAGCAGTTCTTC	CASSKEDEQFF
TRBJ2-2	TRBV28	-	-	TGTGCCAGCAGTTTATGGGACTCATTAAGCACCGGGGAGCTGTTTTTT	CASSLWDSLSTGELFF
TRBJ1-3	TRBV29-1	TRBD1	-	TGCAGCGCGAGACAGGGGGGGGCTGGAAACACCATATATTTT	CSARQGGAGNTIYF
TRBJ2-1	TRBV27	-	-	TGTGCCAGCAGTTTATTGACACAACCCTCGAGCAATGAGCAGTTCTTC	CASSLLTQPSSNEQFF
TRBJ2-2	TRBV28	TRBD2	-	TGTGCCAGCAGTTTATTAGGGGGACTAGCGGGATACACCGGGGAGCTGTTTTTT	CASSLLGGLAGYTGELFF
TRBJ2-1	TRBV7-2	TRBD2	few	TGTGCCAGCAGCCTGGGGACTAGCGGGCAACACAATGAGCAGTTCTTC	CASSLGTSGQHNEQFF
TRBJ1-4	TRBV25-1	TRBD1	-	TGTGCCAGCAGTGCGACGGACAGGGTGGTAGGAAAACTGTTTTTT	CASSATDRVVGKLFF
TRBJ2-7	TRBV27	TRBD1	once	TGTGCCAGCAGTTTCATCGGGACAGGGGACGAGCAGTACTTC	CASSFIGTGDEQYF
TRBJ2-5	TRBV7-9	TRBD2	-	TGTGCCAGCAGCCCGACTAGCGGGAGGGCAGGGGAGACCCAGTACTTC	CASSPTSGRAGETQYF
TRBJ2-1	TRBV7-9	-	-	TGTGCCAGCAGCCAAGTCCGCGGAGGGAGGGGGAATGAGCAGTTCTTC	CASSQVRGGRGNEQFF
TRBJ2-3	TRBV6-5	-	-	TGTGCCAGCAGTTCGACAGTTGAGGCCACAGATACGCAGTATTTT	CASSSTVEATDTQYF
TRBJ2-7	TRBV28	TRBD2	-	TGTGCCAGCAGTTTCCTCTCTGAGCTAGCGGGAGGGCCTTTATCCTACGAGCAGTACTTC	CASSFLSELAGGPLSYEQYF
TRBJ2-2	TRBV7-3	TRBD1	-	TGTGCCAGCAGCTTAATAGGGGGCCCCGGGGAGCTGTTTTTT	CASSLIGGPGELFF
TRBJ2-1	TRBV14	TRBD2	-	TGTGCCAGCAGCATGACGGGAGGTGTGAATGAGCAGTTCTTC	CASSMTGGVNEQFF
TRBJ1-1	TRBV15	-	-	TGTGCCACCAGCAGAGGGGCCGCATGGAACGCTGAAGCTTTCTTT	CATSRGAAWNAEAFF
TRBJ2-1	TRBV5-1	TRBD2	-	TGCGCCAGCAGCTTGGCTCTAGCGGGCCCGAGCTCCTACAATGAGCAGTTCTTC	CASSLALAGPSSYNEQFF
TRBJ1-3	TRBV4-1	-	-	TGCGCCAGCAGCCAAGATGGGGCAGAAGGAAACACCATATATTTT	CASSQDGAEGNTIYF
TRBJ2-2	TRBV4-3	-	-	TGCGCCAGCAGCCGAACCCCGGGCGGGGAGCTGTTTTTT	CASSRTPGGELFF
TRBJ2-1	TRBV4-3	-	-	TGCGCCAGCAGCCAAGGAGGAGGGGCCTACAATGAGCAGTTCTTC	CASSQGGGAYNEQFF
TRBJ1-2	TRBV27	TRBD1	-	TGTGCCAGCAGTTCCTCGACAGGGGAAAGCCACTATGGCTACACCTTC	CASSSSTGESHYGYTF
TRBJ2-5	TRBV28	-	-	TGTGCCAGCAGTTTCCCTAGTGAAGAGACCCAGTACTTC	CASSFPSEETQYF
TRBJ2-1	TRBV19	-	-	TGTGCCAGTAGTCTTCGGTGGGGTTCCTACAATGAGCAGTTCTTC	CASSLRWGSYNEQFF
TRBJ2-7	TRBV28	-	-	TGTGCCAGCAGTTTAGGCTACGAGCAGTACTTC	CASSLGYEQYF